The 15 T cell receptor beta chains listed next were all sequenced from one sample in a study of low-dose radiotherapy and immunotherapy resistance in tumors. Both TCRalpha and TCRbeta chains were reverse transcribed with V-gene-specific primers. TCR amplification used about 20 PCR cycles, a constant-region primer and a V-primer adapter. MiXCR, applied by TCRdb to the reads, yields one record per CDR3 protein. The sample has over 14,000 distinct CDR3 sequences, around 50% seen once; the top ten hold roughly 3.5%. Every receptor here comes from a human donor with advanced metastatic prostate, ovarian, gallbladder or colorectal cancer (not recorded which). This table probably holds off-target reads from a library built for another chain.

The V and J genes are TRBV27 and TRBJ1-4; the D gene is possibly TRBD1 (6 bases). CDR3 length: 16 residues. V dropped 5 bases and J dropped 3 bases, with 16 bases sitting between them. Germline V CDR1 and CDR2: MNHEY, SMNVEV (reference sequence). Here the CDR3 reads CASSVRGGGSNEKLFF. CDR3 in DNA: TGTGCCAGCAGTGTCAGGGGTGGAGGATCTAATGAAAAACTGTTTTTT.

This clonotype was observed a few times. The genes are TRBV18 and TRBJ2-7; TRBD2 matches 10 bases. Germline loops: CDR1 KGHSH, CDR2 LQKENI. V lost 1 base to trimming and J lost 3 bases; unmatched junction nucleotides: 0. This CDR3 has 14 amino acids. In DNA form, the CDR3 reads TGTGCCAGCTCACCACTAGCGGGAGGCTACGAGCAGTACTTC. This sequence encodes CASSPLAGGYEQYF.

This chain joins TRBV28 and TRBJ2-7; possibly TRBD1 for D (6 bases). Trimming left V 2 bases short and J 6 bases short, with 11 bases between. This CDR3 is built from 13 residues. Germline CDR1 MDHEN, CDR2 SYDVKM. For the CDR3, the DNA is TGTGCCAGCAGTTTAGGGGGCTTAGGCGAGCAGTACTTC. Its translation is CASSLGGLGEQYF.

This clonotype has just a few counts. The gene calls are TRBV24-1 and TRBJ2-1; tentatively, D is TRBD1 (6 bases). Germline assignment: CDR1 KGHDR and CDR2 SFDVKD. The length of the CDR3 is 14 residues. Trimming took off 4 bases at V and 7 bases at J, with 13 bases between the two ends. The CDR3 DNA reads TGTGCCACCAGTGACCCCGGACAGACAAATGAGCAGTTCTTC. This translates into CATSDPGQTNEQFF.

CDR3: CASSPGGSNSPLHF. The CDR3 region has the DNA TGTGCCAGTAGCCCTGGGGGTTCGAATTCACCCCTCCACTTT. The rearrangement links TRBV19 to TRBJ1-6; possibly TRBD1 for D (5 bases). Trimming cost V 6 bases and J 7 bases, with 13 bases left between them. The CDR3 is made up of 14 amino acids. The V gene's germline CDR1 is LNHDA and CDR2 SQIVND (reference sequence).

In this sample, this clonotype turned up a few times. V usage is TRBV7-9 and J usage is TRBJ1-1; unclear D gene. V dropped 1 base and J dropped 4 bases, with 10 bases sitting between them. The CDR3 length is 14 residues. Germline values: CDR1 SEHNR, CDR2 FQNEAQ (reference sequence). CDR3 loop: CASSLGTATTEAFF. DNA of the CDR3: TGTGCCAGCAGCTTAGGGACCGCCACCACTGAAGCTTTCTTT.

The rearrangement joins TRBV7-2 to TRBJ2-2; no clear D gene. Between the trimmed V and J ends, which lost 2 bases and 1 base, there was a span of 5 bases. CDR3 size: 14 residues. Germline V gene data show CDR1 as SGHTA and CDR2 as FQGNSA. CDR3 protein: CASSLRGNTGELFF. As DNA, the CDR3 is TGTGCCAGCAGCTTACGTGGGAACACCGGGGAGCTGTTTTTT.

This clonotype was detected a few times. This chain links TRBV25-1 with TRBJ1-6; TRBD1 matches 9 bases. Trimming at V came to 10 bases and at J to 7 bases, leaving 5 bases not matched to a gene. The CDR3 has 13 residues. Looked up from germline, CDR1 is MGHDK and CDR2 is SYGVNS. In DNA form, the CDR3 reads TGTGCCATCTCCGGGACAGGGAATTCACCCCTCCACTTT. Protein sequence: CAISGTGNSPLHF.

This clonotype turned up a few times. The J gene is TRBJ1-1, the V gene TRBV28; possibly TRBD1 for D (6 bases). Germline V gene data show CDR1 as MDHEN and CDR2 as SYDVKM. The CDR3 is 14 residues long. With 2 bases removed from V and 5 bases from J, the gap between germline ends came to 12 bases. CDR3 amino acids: CASSLRGGRTEAFF. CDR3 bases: TGTGCCAGCAGTTTAAGGGGGGGAAGAACTGAAGCTTTCTTT.

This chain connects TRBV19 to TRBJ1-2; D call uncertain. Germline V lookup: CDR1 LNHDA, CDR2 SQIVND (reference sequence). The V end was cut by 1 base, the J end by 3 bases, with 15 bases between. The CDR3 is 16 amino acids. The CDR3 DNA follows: TGTGCCAGTAGTATAGGACCAGGAAACCTCTACTATGGCTACACCTTC. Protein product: CASSIGPGNLYYGYTF.

CDR3 coding DNA: TGTGCCAGCAGTTTAGGTCCGGGGAACACTGAAGCTTTCTTT. Translating gives CASSLGPGNTEAFF. The chain uses TRBV28 and TRBJ1-1; D is ambiguous. The CDR3 is 14 residues long. Trimming took 2 bases from V and 1 from J, leaving 8 bases between them. Germline-derived CDR1 and CDR2 are MDHEN and SYDVKM. The complete variable domain, with remaining parts taken from reference TRBV28 and TRBJ1-1, reads DVKVTQSSRYLVKRTGEKVFLECVQDMDHENMFWYRQDPGLGLRLIYFSYDVKMKEKGDIPEGYSVSREKKERFSLILESASTNQTSMYLCASSLGPGNTEAFFGQGTRLTVV.

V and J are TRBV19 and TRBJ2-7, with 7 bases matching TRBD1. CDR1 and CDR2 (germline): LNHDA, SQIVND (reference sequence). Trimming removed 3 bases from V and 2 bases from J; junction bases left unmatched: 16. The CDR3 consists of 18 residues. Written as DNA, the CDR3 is TGTGCCAGTAGTATCACACCGCATGCCCCGGGACAGCCCTACGAGCAGTACTTC. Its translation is CASSITPHAPGQPYEQYF.

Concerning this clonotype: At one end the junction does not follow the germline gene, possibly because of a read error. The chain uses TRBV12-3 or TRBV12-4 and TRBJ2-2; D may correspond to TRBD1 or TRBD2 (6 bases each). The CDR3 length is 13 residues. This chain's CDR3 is CASSLGGAWEPFF. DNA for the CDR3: TGTGCCAGCAGTTTGGGGGGCGCGTGGGAGCCGTTTTTT.

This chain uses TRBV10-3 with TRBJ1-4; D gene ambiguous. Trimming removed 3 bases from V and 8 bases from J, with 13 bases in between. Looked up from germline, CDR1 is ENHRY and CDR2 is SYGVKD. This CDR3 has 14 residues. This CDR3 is CAISDLGPREKLFF. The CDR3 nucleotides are TGTGCCATCAGTGACCTAGGACCTAGGGAAAAACTGTTTTTT.

The CDR3 DNA sequence: TGTGCCAGCAGTTTACGAAAAGACTCTGGAAACACCATATATTTT. Protein sequence: CASSLRKDSGNTIYF. The chain is built from TRBV12-3 or TRBV12-4 and TRBJ1-3; D gene unclear. The CDR3 has 15 amino acids. Between the trimmed V and J ends, which lost 2 bases and 0 bases, there was a span of 8 bases.